This entry is about one TCR beta chain. This specimen comes from a study of brain metastases from non-small cell lung cancer. The CDR3 has 13 amino acids. The germline V gene encodes CDR1 MNHNS and CDR2 SASEGT. Method: immunoSEQ multiplex PCR; TCRdb's copy keeps in-frame clones and lacks some. This sample yields some 6,000 clones, of which roughly 80% are seen a single time; 7.4% belongs to the top ten. The rearrangement uses TRBV6-1 and TRBJ2-2; D is unresolved. Gene TRBJ1-3 matches the end of the DNA better, so the J call may be wrong. The sequencing input was primary lung tumor tissue. The sequence derives from a donor over 35 with non-small cell lung cancer. CDR3 loop: CASTPLGGNTIYF. The CDR3 DNA sequence: TGTGCCAGCACCCCCCTAGGTGGAAACACCATATATTTT.